This entry features one TCR beta chain sequence. The germline gives CDR1 SGHRS, CDR2 YFSETQ. Trimming pared 3 bases from V and 8 bases from J, leaving 8 bases between. There are 12 residues in the CDR3. The sample comes from a study of blood T cell repertoires in COVID-19. In the source study's methods: Reference gene primer amplification in the assay estimated nucleated cell counts. Only in-frame clones appear in the TCRdb table, and some are missing; sequencing was by immunoSEQ multiplex PCR. The V and J calls and clone size are taken from that table; D and trimming were inferred from the DNA. The sample includes hundreds of thousands of clones, 85% of them seen just once.

This receptor was taken from a young woman with acute or convalescent COVID-19. This chain links TRBV5-1 with TRBJ2-2, with D unclear. The sequenced sample consisted of peripheral blood. The chain's CDR3 is CASSSPSGELFF. The CDR3 bases are TGCGCCAGCAGCTCCCCCAGTGGGGAGCTGTTTTTT.